Described below is a single T cell receptor (beta chain) sequence and its context. The sample belongs to a study of blood T cell repertoires in COVID-19. Germline V CDR1 and CDR2: MNHEY, SVGAGI. CDR3 length: 15 amino acids. Trimming cost V 6 bases and J 3 bases; bases outside gene matches: 5. Sequenced by immunoSEQ multiplex PCR; TCRdb stores in-frame clones only, minus some. In the table there are about 180,000 clones, about 83% of which are singletons. The TCR was taken from a woman aged 30 to 39 who had recovered from COVID-19. The J gene is TRBJ2-3, the V gene TRBV6-5, with 11 bases that match TRBD2. Sequencing used PBMCs or T cells enriched from blood (not recorded which). CDR3 sequence: CASRSLAGGTDTQYF. DNA of the CDR3: TGTGCCAGCAGGAGTCTAGCGGGAGGAACAGATACGCAGTATTTT.